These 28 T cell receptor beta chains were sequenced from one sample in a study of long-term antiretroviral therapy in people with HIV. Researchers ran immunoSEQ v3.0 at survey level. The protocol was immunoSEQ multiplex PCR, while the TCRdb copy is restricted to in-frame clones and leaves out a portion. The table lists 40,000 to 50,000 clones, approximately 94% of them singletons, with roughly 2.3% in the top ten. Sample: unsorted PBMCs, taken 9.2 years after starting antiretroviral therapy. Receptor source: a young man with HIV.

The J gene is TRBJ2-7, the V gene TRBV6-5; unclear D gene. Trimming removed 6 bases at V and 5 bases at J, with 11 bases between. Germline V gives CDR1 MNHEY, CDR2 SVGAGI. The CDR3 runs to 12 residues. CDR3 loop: CASRGMGNEQYV. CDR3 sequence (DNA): TGTGCCAGCAGGGGTATGGGGAACGAGCAGTACGTC.

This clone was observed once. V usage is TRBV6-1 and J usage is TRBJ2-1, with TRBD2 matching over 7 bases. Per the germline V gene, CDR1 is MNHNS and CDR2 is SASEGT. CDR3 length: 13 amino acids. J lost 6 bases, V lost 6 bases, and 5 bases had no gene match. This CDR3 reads CASSYPSGNEQFF. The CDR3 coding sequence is TGTGCCAGCAGCTATCCTAGCGGCAATGAGCAGTTCTTC.

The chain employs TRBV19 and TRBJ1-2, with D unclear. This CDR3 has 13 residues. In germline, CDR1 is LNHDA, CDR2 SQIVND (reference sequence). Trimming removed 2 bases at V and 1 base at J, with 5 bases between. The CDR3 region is CASSIPDNYGYTF. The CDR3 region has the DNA TGTGCCAGTAGTATACCAGATAACTATGGCTACACCTTC.

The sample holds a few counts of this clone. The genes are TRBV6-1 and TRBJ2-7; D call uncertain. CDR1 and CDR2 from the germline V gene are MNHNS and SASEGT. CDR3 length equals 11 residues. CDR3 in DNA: TGTGCCACCAGTTCCTCAGCCGAGCAGTACGTC. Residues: CATSSSAEQYV.

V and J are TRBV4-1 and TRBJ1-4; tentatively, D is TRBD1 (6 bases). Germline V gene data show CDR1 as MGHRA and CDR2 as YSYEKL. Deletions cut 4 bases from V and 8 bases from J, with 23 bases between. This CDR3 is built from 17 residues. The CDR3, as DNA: TGCGCCAGCAGCCCGACCGGGACGCGGGGGGCGGAGGAAAAACTGTTTTTT. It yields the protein CASSPTGTRGAEEKLFF.

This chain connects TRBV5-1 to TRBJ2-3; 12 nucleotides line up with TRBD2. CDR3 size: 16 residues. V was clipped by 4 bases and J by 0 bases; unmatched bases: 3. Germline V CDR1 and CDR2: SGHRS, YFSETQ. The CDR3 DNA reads TGCGCCAGCAGCACACTAGCGGGGGGAAGCACAGATACGCAGTATTTT. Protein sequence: CASSTLAGGSTDTQYF.

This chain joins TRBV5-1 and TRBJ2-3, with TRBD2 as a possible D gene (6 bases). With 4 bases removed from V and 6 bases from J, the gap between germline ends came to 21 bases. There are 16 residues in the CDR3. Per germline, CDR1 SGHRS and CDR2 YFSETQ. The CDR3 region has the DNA TGCGCCAGCAGCCCCCTGGGACTGGCCCCACCCGATACGCAGTATTTT. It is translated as CASSPLGLAPPDTQYF. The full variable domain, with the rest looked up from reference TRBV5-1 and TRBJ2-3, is KAGVTQTPRYLIKTRGQQVTLSCSPISGHRSVSWYQQTPGQGLQFLFEYFSETQRNKGNFPGRFSGRQFSNSRSEMNVSTLELGDSALYLCASSPLGLAPPDTQYFGPGTRLTVL.

CDR3 loop: CASCRKMNTEAFF. As DNA, the CDR3 is TGTGCCAGTTGCAGGAAGATGAACACTGAAGCTTTCTTT. The chain employs TRBV19 and TRBJ1-1, with D uncertain. The germline V gene has CDR1 LNHDA and CDR2 SQIVND (reference sequence). The CDR3 has 13 amino acids. V was shortened by 8 bases and J by 0 bases, with 10 bases between the two germline ends.

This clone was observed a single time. The CDR3 sequence: CASSNPPAGSTFF. The DNA of the CDR3 is TGTGCCAGCAGCAACCCCCCGGCAGGGTCGACTTTCTTT. The chain carries TRBV6-5 and TRBJ1-1; maybe TRBD1 (5 bases). Trimming pared 6 bases from V and 12 bases from J, leaving 20 bases between. CDR1 is MNHEY, CDR2 SVGAGI, per germline. CDR3 length: 13 residues.

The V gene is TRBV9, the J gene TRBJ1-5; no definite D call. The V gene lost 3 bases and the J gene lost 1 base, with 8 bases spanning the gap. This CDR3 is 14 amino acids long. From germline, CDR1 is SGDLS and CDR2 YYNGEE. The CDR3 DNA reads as TGTGCCAGCAGCGCGAGCGGCAGCAATCAGCCCCAGCATTTT. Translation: CASSASGSNQPQHF.

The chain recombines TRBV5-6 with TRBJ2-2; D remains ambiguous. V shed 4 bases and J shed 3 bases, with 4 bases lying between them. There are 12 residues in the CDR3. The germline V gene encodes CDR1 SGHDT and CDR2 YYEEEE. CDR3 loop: CASSRDTGELFF. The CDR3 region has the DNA TGTGCCAGCAGCCGGGACACCGGGGAGCTGTTTTTT.

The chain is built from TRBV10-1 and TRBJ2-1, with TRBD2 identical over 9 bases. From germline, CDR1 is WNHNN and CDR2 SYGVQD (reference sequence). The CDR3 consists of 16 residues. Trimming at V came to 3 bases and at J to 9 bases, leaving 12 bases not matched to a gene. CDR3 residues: CASSEGLAGRMAEQFF. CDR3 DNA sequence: TGCGCCAGCAGTGAAGGCCTAGCGGGGAGGATGGCTGAGCAGTTCTTC.

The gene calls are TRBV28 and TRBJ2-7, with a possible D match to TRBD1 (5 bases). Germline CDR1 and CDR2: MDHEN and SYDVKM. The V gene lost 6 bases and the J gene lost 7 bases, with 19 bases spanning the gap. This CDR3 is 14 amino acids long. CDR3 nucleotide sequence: TGTGCCAGCAGACCGACAGCTCCTTCCGGGGAGCAGTACGTC. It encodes CASRPTAPSGEQYV.

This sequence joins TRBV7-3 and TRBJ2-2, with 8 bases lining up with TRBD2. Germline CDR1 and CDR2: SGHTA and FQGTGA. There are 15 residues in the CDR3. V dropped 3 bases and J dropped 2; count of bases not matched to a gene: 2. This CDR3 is CASSLVAGNTGELFF. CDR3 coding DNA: TGTGCCAGCAGCTTGGTAGCGGGAAACACCGGGGAGCTGTTTTTT.

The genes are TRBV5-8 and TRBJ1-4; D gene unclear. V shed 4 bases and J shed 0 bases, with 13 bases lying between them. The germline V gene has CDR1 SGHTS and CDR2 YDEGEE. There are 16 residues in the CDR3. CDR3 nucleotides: TGTGCCAGCAGCCTTTCCTTGACTGCAACTAATGAAAAACTGTTTTTT. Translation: CASSLSLTATNEKLFF.

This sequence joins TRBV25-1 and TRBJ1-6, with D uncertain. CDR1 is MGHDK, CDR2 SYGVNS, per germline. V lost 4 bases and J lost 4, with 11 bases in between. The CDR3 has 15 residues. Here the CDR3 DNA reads TGTGCCAGCAGTGTTGGGTCGGAGTATAATTCACCCCTCCACTTT. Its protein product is CASSVGSEYNSPLHF.

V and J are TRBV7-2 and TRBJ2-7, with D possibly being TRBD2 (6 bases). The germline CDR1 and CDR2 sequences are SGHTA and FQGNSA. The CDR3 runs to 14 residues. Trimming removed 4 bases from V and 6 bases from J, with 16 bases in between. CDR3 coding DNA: TGTGCCAGCAGCTCCTCTTCGGGGGTCGGCGAGCAGTACGTC. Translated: CASSSSSGVGEQYV.

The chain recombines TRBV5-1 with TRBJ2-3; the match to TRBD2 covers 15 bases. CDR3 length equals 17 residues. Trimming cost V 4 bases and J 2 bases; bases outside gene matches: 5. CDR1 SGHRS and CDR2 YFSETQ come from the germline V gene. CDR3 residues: CASSAGLAGGPTDTQYF. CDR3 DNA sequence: TGCGCCAGCAGCGCCGGACTAGCGGGGGGGCCCACAGATACGCAGTATTTT.

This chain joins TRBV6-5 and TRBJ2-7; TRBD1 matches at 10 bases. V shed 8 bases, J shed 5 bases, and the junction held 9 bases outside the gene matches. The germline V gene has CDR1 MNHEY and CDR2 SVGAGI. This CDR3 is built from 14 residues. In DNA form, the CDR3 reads TGTGCCAGCGGCTGGGGACAGGGGTCTGACGAGCAGTACTTC. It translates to CASGWGQGSDEQYF.

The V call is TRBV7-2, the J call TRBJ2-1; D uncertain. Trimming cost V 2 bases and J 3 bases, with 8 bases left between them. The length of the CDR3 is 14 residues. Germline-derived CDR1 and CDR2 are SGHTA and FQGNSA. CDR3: CASSLSSGYNEQFF. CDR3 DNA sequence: TGTGCCAGCAGCTTATCATCGGGCTACAATGAGCAGTTCTTC. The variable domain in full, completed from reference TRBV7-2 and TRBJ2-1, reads GAGVSQSPSNKVTEKGKDVELRCDPISGHTALYWYRQSLGQGLEFLIYFQGNSAPDKSGLPSDRFSAERTGGSVSTLTIQRTQQEDSAVYLCASSLSSGYNEQFFGPGTRLTVL.

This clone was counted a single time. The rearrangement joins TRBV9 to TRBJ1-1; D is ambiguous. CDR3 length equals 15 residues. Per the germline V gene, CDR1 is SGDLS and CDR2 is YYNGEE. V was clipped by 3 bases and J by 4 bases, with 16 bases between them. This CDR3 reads CASSDNPDMTTEAFF. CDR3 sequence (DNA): TGTGCCAGCAGCGACAACCCAGATATGACCACTGAAGCTTTCTTT.

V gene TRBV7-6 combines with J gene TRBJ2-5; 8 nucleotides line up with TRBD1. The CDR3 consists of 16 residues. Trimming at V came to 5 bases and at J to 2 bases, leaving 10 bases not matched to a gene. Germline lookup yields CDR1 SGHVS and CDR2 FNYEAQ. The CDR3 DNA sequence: TGTGCCAGCAGCCAGCGGACAGGGACGGGTCAAGAGACCCAGTACTTC. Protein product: CASSQRTGTGQETQYF.

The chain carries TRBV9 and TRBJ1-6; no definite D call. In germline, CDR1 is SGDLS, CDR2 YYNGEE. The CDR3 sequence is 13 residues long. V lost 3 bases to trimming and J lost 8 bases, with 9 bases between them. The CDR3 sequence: CASSGSQDSPLHF. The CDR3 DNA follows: TGTGCCAGCAGCGGGTCTCAGGATTCACCCCTCCACTTT. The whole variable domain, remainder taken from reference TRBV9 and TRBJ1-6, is DSGVTQTPKHLITATGQRVTLRCSPRSGDLSVYWYQQSLDQGLQFLIQYYNGEERAKGNILERFSAQQFPDLHSELNLSSLELGDSALYFCASSGSQDSPLHFGNGTRLTVT.

CDR3 residues: CASSLVRGPYGYTF. CDR3 DNA: TGTGCCAGCAGCTTAGTCAGGGGGCCCTATGGCTACACCTTC. V is TRBV7-9 and J is TRBJ1-2; TRBD1 matches 8 bases. Germline loops: CDR1 SEHNR, CDR2 FQNEAQ (reference sequence). The CDR3 is 14 residues long. The V gene end was trimmed by 1 base and the J gene end by 4 bases; junction bases not matched to a gene: 2.

DNA for the CDR3: TGTGCCAGCAAAGGGACAGGGTCGGAGGCCAACGTCCTGACTTTC. Translated: CASKGTGSEANVLTF. The chain has TRBV2 and TRBJ2-6; 9 nucleotides align to TRBD1. V lost 7 bases to trimming and J lost 6 bases; unmatched junction nucleotides: 7. This CDR3 comprises 15 residues. CDR1 is SNHLY, CDR2 FYNNEI, per germline.

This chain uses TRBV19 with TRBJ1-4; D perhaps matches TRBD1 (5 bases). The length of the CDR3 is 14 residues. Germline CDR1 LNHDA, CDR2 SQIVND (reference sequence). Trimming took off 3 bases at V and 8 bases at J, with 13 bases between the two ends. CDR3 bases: TGTGCCAGTAGTATCCCCGGGACCAGGGAAAAACTGTTTTTT. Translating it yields CASSIPGTREKLFF.

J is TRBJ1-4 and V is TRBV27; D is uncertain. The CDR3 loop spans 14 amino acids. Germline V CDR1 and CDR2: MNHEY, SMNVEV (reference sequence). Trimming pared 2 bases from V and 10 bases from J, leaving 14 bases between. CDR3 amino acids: CASSLMGGLGKLFF. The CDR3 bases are TGTGCCAGCAGTTTAATGGGCGGATTGGGAAAACTGTTTTTT.

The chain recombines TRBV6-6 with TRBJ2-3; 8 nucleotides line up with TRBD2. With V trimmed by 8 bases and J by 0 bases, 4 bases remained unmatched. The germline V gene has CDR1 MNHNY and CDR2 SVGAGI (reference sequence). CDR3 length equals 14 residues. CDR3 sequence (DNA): TGTGCCAGCTTCACGGGGGGGAGCACAGATACGCAGTATTTT. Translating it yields CASFTGGSTDTQYF.